One sample yielded the 28 T cell receptor beta chains listed below, sequenced in a study of blood T cell repertoires in COVID-19. Repertoires were generated with immunoSEQ multiplex PCR, while TCRdb's copy carries only in-frame clones and drops some. Among hundreds of thousands of clones listed, around 90% were seen once. Sequencing was carried out using peripheral blood. All receptors come from a man aged 18-30 years with active or convalescent COVID-19.

The chain has TRBV27 and TRBJ1-2; D unclear. The CDR3 is 16 amino acids. The germline V gene has CDR1 MNHEY and CDR2 SMNVEV (reference sequence). The V gene lost 1 base and the J gene lost 3 bases, with 15 bases spanning the gap. CDR3 loop: CASSLYSQAADYGYTF. Here the CDR3 DNA reads TGTGCCAGCAGTTTATATAGTCAGGCAGCCGACTATGGCTACACCTTC.

This rearrangement joins TRBV5-1 to TRBJ2-7; 7 bases map to TRBD1. The trim removed 2 bases at V and 7 bases at J, leaving 6 bases unmatched. The CDR3 is 13 residues long. The germline gives CDR1 SGHRS, CDR2 YFSETQ. The CDR3 DNA reads TGCGCCAGCAGCTTAGAGGGGGCGTTTGAGCAGTACTTC. This translates into CASSLEGAFEQYF.

This clone was recorded only once. The gene calls are TRBV5-1 and TRBJ2-1, with 7 bases that match TRBD2. After removal of 0 bases from V and 5 bases from J, the junction contained 2 bases not matched to a gene. CDR3 length equals 14 residues. The germline gives CDR1 SGHRS, CDR2 YFSETQ. CDR3 sequence: CASSLASGDNEQFF. The DNA of the CDR3 is TGCGCCAGCAGCTTGGCTAGCGGAGACAATGAGCAGTTCTTC.

This chain joins TRBV6-6 and TRBJ2-3; 13 positions agree with TRBD2. The CDR3 consists of 15 residues. In germline, CDR1 is MNHNY, CDR2 SVGAGI (reference sequence). Trimming removed 5 bases from V and 3 bases from J; junction bases left unmatched: 2. Here the CDR3 reads CASSQGLAGTDTQYF. CDR3 DNA sequence: TGTGCCAGCAGTCAGGGACTAGCGGGGACAGATACGCAGTATTTT.

This clone was observed a handful of times. The chain employs TRBV2 and TRBJ1-2; 7 bases are a match to TRBD1. The germline V gene has CDR1 SNHLY and CDR2 FYNNEI. The CDR3 is made up of 14 amino acids. V gave up 4 bases and J gave up 7 bases; unmatched junction bases: 9. CDR3 loop: CASSVRQGRSGYTF. CDR3 DNA: TGTGCCAGCAGTGTTAGACAGGGAAGAAGTGGCTACACCTTC.

This chain links TRBV4-1 with TRBJ2-1; D may be TRBD2 (6 bases). Germline CDR1 and CDR2: MGHRA and YSYEKL. V was pared by 0 bases and J by 1 base, with 10 bases between. The CDR3 is 16 residues long. Here the CDR3 reads CASSQDNGTSYNEQFF. The CDR3 DNA reads TGCGCCAGCAGCCAAGATAACGGGACTTCCTACAATGAGCAGTTCTTC.

CDR3 coding DNA: TGTGCCAGCAGCAGGGACAGCCCTTACTCTGGGGCCAACGTCCTGACTTTC. Translating it yields CASSRDSPYSGANVLTF. The gene calls are TRBV5-5 and TRBJ2-6, with 7 positions matching TRBD1. V was clipped by 4 bases and J by 0 bases; unmatched bases: 7. Germline assignment: CDR1 SGHKS and CDR2 YYEKEE (reference sequence). CDR3 length: 17 residues.

The V and J genes are TRBV27 and TRBJ1-6; 7 bases align to TRBD1. Per the germline V gene, CDR1 is MNHEY and CDR2 is SMNVEV (reference sequence). The CDR3 is 15 amino acids. V lost 4 bases and J lost 8; bases outside the gene matches: 8. This chain's CDR3 is CASSSYRGEDSPLHF. CDR3 coding DNA: TGTGCCAGCAGTTCCTACAGGGGAGAAGATTCACCCCTCCACTTT.

The J gene is TRBJ1-5, the V gene TRBV9; the match to TRBD1 covers 8 bases. The length of the CDR3 is 14 residues. V was clipped by 4 bases and J by 6 bases; unmatched bases: 6. Germline CDR1 reads SGDLS; CDR2 reads YYNGEE. The CDR3 sequence: CASSTQGAGQPQHF. DNA of the CDR3: TGTGCCAGCAGCACTCAGGGGGCCGGTCAGCCCCAGCATTTT.

The gene calls are TRBV10-3 and TRBJ1-5; 9 bases match TRBD1. The junction had 3 bases not matched to a gene; V was cut back by 9 bases and J by 6 bases. This CDR3 comprises 12 residues. CDR1 and CDR2 (germline): ENHRY, SYGVKD. The CDR3 DNA reads TGTGCCATAGGACAGGGGCCTCAGCCCCAGCATTTT. Its protein product is CAIGQGPQPQHF.

The V call is TRBV7-6, the J call TRBJ2-1; D possibly corresponds to TRBD2 (5 bases). CDR1 and CDR2 from the germline V gene are SGHVS and FNYEAQ. This CDR3 contains 12 residues. Trimming shortened V by 5 bases and J by 7 bases, and 9 bases separated the two germline ends. The CDR3 nucleotides read TGTGCCAGCAGCCACGAGGGTAATGAGCAGTTCTTC. This encodes CASSHEGNEQFF.

This clone showed up just a few times. V and J are TRBV5-1 and TRBJ2-3; 7 bases align to TRBD1. This CDR3 region has 17 residues. The junction had 19 bases not matched to a gene; V was cut back by 9 bases and J by 3 bases. CDR1 SGHRS and CDR2 YFSETQ come from the germline V gene. The CDR3 here is CATGNILRGLWTDTQYF. The DNA for the CDR3 is TGCGCCACCGGTAACATACTCAGGGGGTTATGGACAGATACGCAGTATTTT. Using reference TRBV5-1 and TRBJ2-3 for the parts outside the CDR3, the full variable domain is KAGVTQTPRYLIKTRGQQVTLSCSPISGHRSVSWYQQTPGQGLQFLFEYFSETQRNKGNFPGRFSGRQFSNSRSEMNVSTLELGDSALYLCATGNILRGLWTDTQYFGPGTRLTVL.

The gene calls are TRBV7-9 and TRBJ1-1, with unresolved D. Germline V gene data show CDR1 as SEHNR and CDR2 as FQNEAQ (reference sequence). The CDR3 covers 10 residues. V was clipped by 3 bases and J by 10 bases, with 6 bases between them. CDR3 in amino acids: CASSLFGAFF. The CDR3 bases are TGTGCCAGCAGCTTGTTCGGAGCTTTCTTT.

This clone was counted a single time. V gene TRBV2 combines with J gene TRBJ2-7, with 8 bases lining up with TRBD1. This CDR3 is 12 amino acids long. Per the germline V gene, CDR1 is SNHLY and CDR2 is FYNNEI. The J segment lost 6 bases and the V segment lost 8 bases, leaving 6 bases of the junction unmatched. For the CDR3, the DNA is TGTGCCAGCCGAGAGACAGGGGTCGAGCAGTACTTC. Protein product: CASRETGVEQYF.

The chain recombines TRBV27 with TRBJ2-2, with D possibly being TRBD2 (5 bases). Between the trimmed V and J ends, which lost 7 bases and 6 bases, there was a span of 12 bases. Germline V gives CDR1 MNHEY, CDR2 SMNVEV (reference sequence). The CDR3 sequence is 13 residues long. Written as DNA, the CDR3 is TGTGCCAGCAATCTGGTCGGGGCCGGGGAGCTGTTTTTT. It codes for CASNLVGAGELFF.

The J gene is TRBJ1-1, the V gene TRBV10-2; a possible D gene is TRBD1 (6 bases). Germline CDR1 reads WSHSY; CDR2 reads SAAADI. Trimming removed 6 bases from V and 1 base from J, with 15 bases in between. The CDR3 sequence is 15 residues long. The CDR3 here is CASRRDGGQNTEAFF. The CDR3 DNA reads as TGCGCCAGCAGGAGGGATGGGGGACAGAACACTGAAGCTTTCTTT.

This clone appeared a single time. This rearrangement joins TRBV25-1 to TRBJ1-2; 11 nucleotides line up with TRBD1. The CDR3 length is 17 residues. CDR1 MGHDK and CDR2 SYGVNS come from the germline V gene. Unmatched junction bases numbered 6, after V lost 1 base and J lost 2 bases. In nucleotides, the CDR3 is TGTGCCAGCAGTGAATTTTCGGGACAGGGGGTGAACTATGGCTACACCTTC. Amino acids: CASSEFSGQGVNYGYTF.

V usage is TRBV27 and J usage is TRBJ1-2; D remains ambiguous. The germline gives CDR1 MNHEY, CDR2 SMNVEV (reference sequence). Trimming pared 4 bases from V and 8 bases from J, leaving 17 bases between. CDR3 size: 14 residues. The CDR3 DNA follows: TGTGCCAGCAGTTGGGCCATCGGGAATTACGGCTACACCTTC. This gives the protein CASSWAIGNYGYTF.

The genes are TRBV9 and TRBJ1-2, with D unresolved. The CDR3 is 10 residues long. In germline, CDR1 is SGDLS, CDR2 YYNGEE. V was trimmed by 6 bases and J by 5 bases, leaving 5 bases between them. The CDR3 nucleotides read TGTGCCAGCAAGAGTTATGGCTACACCTTC. Its protein product is CASKSYGYTF.

The rearrangement links TRBV27 to TRBJ2-7, with a tentative D call TRBD2 (6 bases). Germline V lookup: CDR1 MNHEY, CDR2 SMNVEV (reference sequence). The V and J ends lost 5 bases and 6 bases respectively, with 14 bases between them. This CDR3 comprises 13 residues. The CDR3 reads CASSSGAGLEQYF. In nucleotides, the CDR3 is TGTGCCAGCAGTAGTGGGGCGGGACTCGAGCAGTACTTC.

V usage is TRBV9 and J usage is TRBJ2-7; 7 positions match TRBD2. Germline assignment: CDR1 SGDLS and CDR2 YYNGEE. After removal of 3 bases from V and 4 bases from J, the junction contained 7 bases not matched to a gene. This CDR3 has 14 residues. Here the CDR3 DNA reads TGTGCCAGCAGCGCCGCCGGGACTATATACGAGCAGTACTTC. This gives the protein CASSAAGTIYEQYF.

The chain employs TRBV3-1 (or the pseudogene TRBV3-2) and TRBJ2-7; D not certain. V lost 5 bases, J lost 3 bases, and 8 bases lay in between. The V gene's germline CDR1 is LGHDT and CDR2 YNNKEL (reference sequence). This CDR3 is built from 12 residues. DNA for the CDR3: TGTGCCAGCAGCGCCACTAACTACGAGCAGTACTTC. This gives the protein CASSATNYEQYF.

The chain recombines TRBV27 with TRBJ1-3; no clear D gene. Germline CDR1 reads MNHEY; CDR2 reads SMNVEV (reference sequence). This CDR3 has 14 residues. V lost 6 bases and J lost 0, with 9 bases in between. The CDR3 loop is CASRGVLSGNTIYF. As DNA, the CDR3 is TGTGCCAGCAGGGGCGTCCTCTCTGGAAACACCATATATTTT.

The chain's CDR3 is CASSEEVAGANTEAFF. Here the CDR3 DNA reads TGTGCCAGCAGTGAAGAGGTCGCAGGGGCGAACACTGAAGCTTTCTTT. V gene TRBV6-1 combines with J gene TRBJ1-1; D is perhaps TRBD1 (6 bases). V dropped 1 base and J dropped 1 base, with 13 bases sitting between them. The germline CDR1 and CDR2 sequences are MNHNS and SASEGT. This CDR3 is 16 amino acids long.

This rearrangement joins TRBV2 to TRBJ2-5; TRBD2 matches 13 bases. This CDR3 comprises 16 residues. Germline V CDR1 and CDR2: SNHLY, FYNNEI. V trimming: 5 bases; J trimming: 4 bases; junction bases outside the gene matches: 7. The DNA for the CDR3 is TGTGCCAGCAGTATACTCGGGACTAGCGGGACAGAGACCCAGTACTTC. It yields the protein CASSILGTSGTETQYF.

The gene calls are TRBV9 and TRBJ1-2; a possible D gene is TRBD1 (5 bases). From germline, CDR1 is SGDLS and CDR2 YYNGEE. The V gene lost 3 bases and the J gene lost 4 bases, with 10 bases spanning the gap. The CDR3 covers 13 residues. This CDR3 is CASSGGAFYGYTF. CDR3 DNA: TGTGCCAGCAGCGGCGGGGCTTTCTATGGCTACACCTTC.

The V gene is TRBV20-1, the J gene TRBJ2-3; TRBD2 aligns across 7 bases. V shed 3 bases, J shed 3 bases, and the junction held 9 bases outside the gene matches. This CDR3 has 15 residues. The V gene's germline CDR1 is DFQATT and CDR2 SNEGSKA (reference sequence). For the CDR3, the DNA is TGCAGTGCTAGTTCTTCAAGCGGGAAAACAGATACGCAGTATTTT. It encodes CSASSSSGKTDTQYF.

The chain combines TRBV4-1 with TRBJ2-1; 7 nucleotides agree with TRBD1. V trimming: 3 bases; J trimming: 8 bases; junction bases outside the gene matches: 10. Germline V gene sequence: CDR1 MGHRA, CDR2 YSYEKL. The CDR3 is 15 residues long. CDR3 bases: TGCGCCAGCAGCCATTCCCCGCACAGGGGCGATGAGCAGTTCTTC. As protein: CASSHSPHRGDEQFF.